The clone carrying this T cell receptor (beta chain) was recorded once. CDR3 length: 15 amino acids. The V and J ends lost 5 bases and 0 bases, in that order; junction bases with no gene match: 4. Germline values: CDR1 LNHDA, CDR2 SQIVND (reference sequence). These data originate in a study of regulatory and conventional T cells in RAG deficiency. Measured with immunoSEQ multiplex PCR; TCRdb has only the in-frame clones, and not every one. The sample records 20,000 to 25,000 clones, around 92% being singletons. Conventional CD4+ T cells were sorted from blood as CD25-low CD127-high cells. This sample was also put to use in a study of regulatory T cells. As that report states: The PCR used 52 TRBV and 13 TRBJ primers.

The chain couples TRBV19 to TRBJ2-7; 10 positions agree with TRBD2. The clonotype originates from a human donor in good health. The sample comprised CD4+ T cells sorted from blood. The CDR3 loop is CASSVSSGSSYEQYF. Written as DNA, the CDR3 is TGTGCCAGTAGTGTTTCTAGCGGGAGCTCCTACGAGCAGTACTTC.